Following are 10 T cell receptor beta chains from one sample sequenced in a study of Ad26.COV2.S vaccination and SARS-CoV-2 variants. TCRdb's table, derived via immunoSEQ multiplex PCR, lists solely in-frame clones and lacks some. The sample shows some 300,000 clones, 85% to 90% of them seen only once. Treatment noted: 15 to 20 received Ad26.COV2.S at low or high dose, single or two shots; 5 received placebo; per-sample allocation not given. The investigators took samples on day 63 after the first vaccine or placebo injection. Sequencing used peripheral blood, obtained in a trial of Ad26.COV2.S vaccine versus placebo. The receptors were gathered from a person between 18 and 65 years old who received the Ad26.COV2.S COVID-19 vaccine or a placebo.

V gene TRBV6-6 combines with J gene TRBJ1-1, with D uncertain. The CDR3 extends over 14 amino acids. CDR1 and CDR2 from the germline V gene are MNHNY and SVGAGI (reference sequence). V was trimmed by 0 bases and J by 1 base, leaving 6 bases between them. CDR3 in DNA: TGTGCCAGCAGTTACTCGCATGGGAACACTGAAGCTTTCTTT. Translation gives CASSYSHGNTEAFF.

The J gene is TRBJ2-1, the V gene TRBV12-3 or TRBV12-4; perhaps D is TRBD1 or TRBD2 (7 bases each). Trimming took off 6 bases at V and 9 bases at J, with 12 bases between the two ends. The CDR3 totals 12 residues. CDR3 DNA: TGTGCCAGCAGCCCAGGGGGGGTTGAGCAGTTCTTC. Amino acids: CASSPGGVEQFF.

The gene calls are TRBV14 and TRBJ1-2; D remains ambiguous. Deletions cut 5 bases from V and 8 bases from J, with 21 bases between. Germline-derived CDR1 and CDR2 are SGHDN and FVKESK. This CDR3 spans 15 amino acids. The CDR3 protein is CASSKRERVDGGYTF. The CDR3 DNA is TGTGCCAGCAGCAAACGGGAAAGGGTTGATGGCGGCTACACCTTC.

This chain links TRBV7-3 with TRBJ2-3; TRBD2 agrees at 12 bases. CDR3 length: 19 amino acids. CDR1 is SGHTA, CDR2 FQGTGA, per germline. The trim removed 1 base at V and 1 base at J, leaving 9 bases unmatched. CDR3 residues: CASSLNGPRTSGGTDTQYF. The CDR3 coding sequence is TGTGCCAGCAGCTTAAACGGCCCCCGGACTAGCGGGGGCACAGATACGCAGTATTTT.

The table lists this clone with a few counts. The chain uses TRBV18 and TRBJ1-5, with 7 bases that match TRBD1. This CDR3 is 16 amino acids long. Trimming removed 2 bases from V and 0 bases from J; junction bases left unmatched: 4. The V gene's germline CDR1 is KGHSH and CDR2 LQKENI. CDR3 sequence (DNA): TGTGCCAGCTCACCAGAAACAGGGGCTAGCAATCAGCCCCAGCATTTT. Its protein is CASSPETGASNQPQHF.

This clone was detected only a few times. The chain joins TRBV2 to TRBJ1-2; unclear D gene. V lost 2 bases and J 7 bases, leaving 14 bases between the germline ends. Germline-derived CDR1 and CDR2 are SNHLY and FYNNEI. CDR3 size: 14 residues. Here the CDR3 reads CASSEFVFSGGYTF. The DNA for the CDR3 is TGTGCCAGCAGTGAATTTGTCTTCTCGGGTGGCTACACCTTC.

The chain recombines TRBV5-1 with TRBJ1-1; 10 bases align to TRBD1. This CDR3 is built from 15 residues. Unmatched junction bases numbered 10, after V lost 7 bases and J lost 4 bases. Looked up from germline, CDR1 is SGHRS and CDR2 is YFSETQ. The CDR3, as DNA: TGCGCCAGCTTCAATTCCGGGACAGGGGTCACTGAAGCTTTCTTT. Its protein is CASFNSGTGVTEAFF.

The V gene is TRBV5-6, the J gene TRBJ2-4; 11 nucleotides line up with TRBD1. The CDR3 has 13 amino acids. The ends lost 5 bases at V and 7 bases at J; junction bases unmatched: 2. Germline lookup yields CDR1 SGHDT and CDR2 YYEEEE. The CDR3 DNA follows: TGTGCCAGCAGACGGGACAGGGGGAACATTCAGTACTTC. The encoded protein is CASRRDRGNIQYF.

The chain joins TRBV10-3 to TRBJ1-1; TRBD1 matches at 7 bases. This CDR3 spans 13 amino acids. Germline V gene data show CDR1 as ENHRY and CDR2 as SYGVKD. The trim removed 6 bases at V and 3 bases at J, leaving 4 bases unmatched. The CDR3 loop reads CAIRQGLHTEAFF. In DNA, the CDR3 is TGTGCCATCAGACAGGGGCTCCACACTGAAGCTTTCTTT.

This clone appeared a single time. V gene TRBV3-1 (or the pseudogene TRBV3-2) combines with J gene TRBJ1-6, with D tentatively TRBD1 (5 bases). With 3 bases removed from V and 13 bases from J, the gap between germline ends came to 19 bases. CDR1 is LGHDT and CDR2 is YNNKEL in the germline V gene (reference sequence). The length of the CDR3 is 15 residues. CDR3 residues: CASSQGPSLETPLHF. The DNA of the CDR3 is TGTGCCAGCAGCCAGGGACCCTCCCTTGAGACCCCCCTCCACTTT.